The 9 T cell receptor beta chains listed next were all sequenced from one sample in a study of T cells in Graves' hyperthyroidism and ophthalmopathy. RNA transcripts provided the source from which TCR beta CDR3 regions were amplified. First-round RT-PCR of the TCR CDR3 relied on the HTBI primer set. TCRdb fed the multiplex PCR reads into MiXCR, producing one record per CDR3 protein. There are around 100,000 distinct CDR3 sequences in the sample; over 45% occur only once, and 26% lies in the top ten. Input material: blood. These receptors came from a middle-aged man with Graves' hyperthyroidism.

This clonotype has at least ten counts. V is TRBV7-2 and J is TRBJ2-7, with 8 bases that match TRBD1. J was trimmed by 3 bases and V by 4 bases; bases with no gene match: 2. Germline V gene lookup returns CDR1 SGHTA and CDR2 FQGNSA. This CDR3 has 13 amino acids. This CDR3 is CASSSGTGYEQYF. The CDR3 DNA reads as TGTGCCAGCAGCTCCGGGACAGGCTACGAGCAGTACTTC. The whole variable domain, filled in from reference TRBV7-2 and TRBJ2-7, reads GAGVSQSPSNKVTEKGKDVELRCDPISGHTALYWYRQSLGQGLEFLIYFQGNSAPDKSGLPSDRFSAERTGGSVSTLTIQRTQQEDSAVYLCASSSGTGYEQYFGPGTRLTVT.

This clonotype was observed a single time. Germline is not matched at one junction end, which may reflect a read error. The rearrangement joins TRBV7-3 to TRBJ1-2; perhaps TRBD1 as D (5 bases). The CDR3 has 15 amino acids. CDR1 SGHTA and CDR2 FQGTGA come from the germline V gene. For the CDR3, the DNA is TGTGCCTGCAGCGGGGGGAGCATTCTAAACTATGGCTACACCTTC. Its translation is CACSGGSILNYGYTF.

Concerning this clonotype: One junction end does not reproduce the germline sequence, and a read error may be involved. The chain has TRBV30 and TRBJ1-1, with a weak D call TRBD1 (6 bases). Germline V gene sequence: CDR1 GTSNPN, CDR2 SVGIG (reference sequence). The CDR3 spans 15 residues. The CDR3 DNA sequence: TGTGCCTGGAGTCGAGGGGCAGGGGAGGGGTCGGGAGCTGTCTTT. Translating it yields CAWSRGAGEGSGAVF.

In its sample, this clonotype was seen many times. V is TRBV9 and J is TRBJ2-3; 10 bases agree with TRBD1. V lost 3 bases and J lost 4; bases outside the gene matches: 5. The CDR3 sequence is 15 residues long. Germline V CDR1 and CDR2: SGDLS, YYNGEE. Written as DNA, the CDR3 is TGTGCCAGCAGCGCCGGGACAGGGGTCGCAGATACGCAGTATTTT. Residues: CASSAGTGVADTQYF.

This clonotype was counted many times. The genes are TRBV15 and TRBJ1-4; D gene ambiguous. Trimming stripped 2 bases from V and 7 bases from J, with 11 bases between. This CDR3 has 14 residues. Germline-derived CDR1 and CDR2 are LNHNV and YYDKDF (reference sequence). As DNA, the CDR3 is TGTGCCACCAGCAGATCTCGCAAGGGTGAAAAACTGTTTTTT. Its protein product is CATSRSRKGEKLFF.

This clonotype was seen ten or more times. This chain links TRBV5-1 with TRBJ2-7, with 7 bases fitting TRBD1. Germline V CDR1 and CDR2: SGHRS, YFSETQ. The CDR3 runs to 16 residues. V lost 0 bases and J lost 3; bases outside the gene matches: 9. CDR3 region: CASSLEGEGGSYEQYF. CDR3 coding DNA: TGCGCCAGCAGCTTGGAAGGAGAAGGGGGCAGCTACGAGCAGTACTTC.

The chain is built from TRBV20-1 and TRBJ2-5; 7 bases line up with TRBD1. The CDR3 has 15 amino acids. V was clipped by 4 bases and J by 0 bases; unmatched bases: 8. CDR1 is DFQATT, CDR2 SNEGSKA, per germline (reference sequence). The CDR3 sequence: CSATDRVGDQETQYF. Written as DNA, the CDR3 is TGCAGTGCTACCGACAGGGTGGGGGACCAAGAGACCCAGTACTTC.

The chain combines TRBV10-3 with TRBJ2-7; D is unclear. V was trimmed by 0 bases and J by 4 bases, leaving 4 bases between them. Germline CDR1 reads ENHRY; CDR2 reads SYGVKD. This CDR3 has 12 amino acids. CDR3 coding DNA: TGTGCCATCAGTGAGTCGAGTTACGAGCAGTACGTC. The encoded protein is CAISESSYEQYV.

This clonotype was seen repeatedly, ten times or more. The genes are TRBV7-3 and TRBJ2-5, with 10 bases that match TRBD2. Germline CDR1 reads SGHTA; CDR2 reads FQGTGA. The CDR3 has 16 residues. The V segment lost 5 bases and the J segment 2 bases; nucleotides outside the gene matches: 8. Written as DNA, the CDR3 is TGTGCCAGCAGCCTATTACTAGCGGGGAAACAAGAGACCCAGTACTTC. Translated, it gives CASSLLLAGKQETQYF.